These 12 T cell receptor beta chains originate from one sample sequenced in a study of early T cells in non-severe SARS-CoV-2 infection (dated by TCRdb to about 2021). Library method: 5' RACE. Sequencer: NextSeq 500. Through fastp at Q25 and MiXCR, TCRdb rebuilt clones from the public reads, retaining in-frame beta chains. One record per CDR3 amino acid sequence lists the most common genes and DNA. This sample holds around 71,000 distinct CDR3 sequences; about 14% were observed only once. 3% to 5% of the sample is in the top ten clones. Source: whole blood, taken at baseline. The receptors here all came from an adult who was a healthcare worker with PCR-confirmed SARS-CoV-2 infection or an uninfected control (not recorded which).

This clonotype was recorded a few times. The chain combines TRBV28 with TRBJ2-3; TRBD2 agrees at 7 bases. Germline V lookup: CDR1 MDHEN, CDR2 SYDVKM. Trimming at V came to 6 bases and at J to 3 bases, leaving 3 bases not matched to a gene. This CDR3 region has 13 residues. CDR3 sequence reads: CASSPGRTDTQYF. CDR3 in DNA: TGTGCCAGCAGCCCCGGGAGGACAGATACGCAGTATTTT. The whole variable domain, filled in from reference TRBV28 and TRBJ2-3, reads DVKVTQSSRYLVKRTGEKVFLECVQDMDHENMFWYRQDPGLGLRLIYFSYDVKMKEKGDIPEGYSVSREKKERFSLILESASTNQTSMYLCASSPGRTDTQYFGPGTRLTVL.

The CDR3 is CASRLGAGYNEQFF. For the CDR3, the DNA is TGTGCCAGCAGGCTTGGAGCGGGTTACAATGAGCAGTTCTTC. This chain connects TRBV7-9 to TRBJ2-1; a possible D gene is TRBD2 (6 bases). Germline-derived CDR1 and CDR2 are SEHNR and FQNEAQ (reference sequence). The CDR3 spans 14 residues. V was clipped by 6 bases and J by 4 bases, with 13 bases between them.

J is TRBJ2-1 and V is TRBV2, with D tentatively TRBD1 (5 bases). Germline lookup yields CDR1 SNHLY and CDR2 FYNNEI. Trimming cost V 4 bases and J 0 bases, with 7 bases left between them. The CDR3 length is 14 residues. The CDR3 spells CASSAQGSYNEQFF. DNA of the CDR3: TGTGCCAGCAGTGCCCAGGGCTCCTACAATGAGCAGTTCTTC.

This clonotype was recorded a few times. CDR3 nucleotide sequence: TGTGCCAGCAGCTTAGAAGGGGGCCGGAACATTCAGTACTTC. Amino acids: CASSLEGGRNIQYF. This sequence joins TRBV7-2 and TRBJ2-4; 7 nucleotides match TRBD1. The CDR3 is 14 amino acids. Germline values: CDR1 SGHTA, CDR2 FQGNSA. J gave up 7 bases and V 1 base, and 4 bases lay outside the gene matches.

This clonotype was seen repeatedly, ten times or more. The gene calls are TRBV20-1 and TRBJ2-2, with 10 bases lining up with TRBD1. Germline V CDR1 and CDR2: DFQATT, SNEGSKA (reference sequence). CDR3 length: 14 residues. The CDR3 DNA is TGCAGCTCCAGGGACAGGGGCCGTGGGGGGGAGCTGTTTTTT. This encodes CSSRDRGRGGELFF.

Only a few counts were recorded for this clonotype. This rearrangement joins TRBV14 to TRBJ2-7, with D maybe TRBD1 (6 bases). This CDR3 is 13 amino acids long. The germline V and J ends were trimmed by 4 bases and 6 bases, with 13 bases remaining between them. Per germline, CDR1 SGHDN and CDR2 FVKESK. The CDR3 is CASSLFGGGEQYF. CDR3 bases: TGTGCCAGCAGCCTATTTGGGGGCGGCGAGCAGTACTTC.

This chain connects TRBV28 to TRBJ2-7, with D unclear. Trimming removed 4 bases at V and 3 bases at J, with 19 bases between. Germline loops: CDR1 MDHEN, CDR2 SYDVKM. The CDR3 runs 16 residues. The DNA of the CDR3 is TGTGCCAGCAGTTCCCCTCAACCCCCACGCGGCTACGAGCAGTACTTC. It yields the protein CASSSPQPPRGYEQYF. Supplemented by reference TRBV28 and TRBJ2-7, the full variable domain reads DVKVTQSSRYLVKRTGEKVFLECVQDMDHENMFWYRQDPGLGLRLIYFSYDVKMKEKGDIPEGYSVSREKKERFSLILESASTNQTSMYLCASSSPQPPRGYEQYFGPGTRLTVT.

Only a few counts were recorded for this clonotype. The chain is built from TRBV12-3 or TRBV12-4 and TRBJ2-7, with D unclear. Trimming pared 5 bases from V and 3 bases from J, leaving 8 bases between. This CDR3 is built from 12 residues. The CDR3 is CASSEGNYEQYF. CDR3 nucleotide sequence: TGTGCCAGCAGTGAAGGCAACTACGAGCAGTACTTC.

The chain recombines TRBV20-1 with TRBJ2-7; D not resolved. This CDR3 is built from 14 residues. V was shortened by 3 bases and J by 0 bases, with 12 bases between the two germline ends. Germline CDR1 is DFQATT and CDR2 is SNEGSKA (reference sequence). This CDR3 reads CSASGPGDSYEQYF. CDR3 bases: TGCAGTGCTAGTGGGCCGGGCGACTCCTACGAGCAGTACTTC.

The J gene is TRBJ2-7, the V gene TRBV28; D unresolved. The CDR3 is 19 residues long. Between the trimmed V and J ends, which lost 2 bases and 0 bases, there was a span of 23 bases. Looked up from germline, CDR1 is MDHEN and CDR2 is SYDVKM. The CDR3 nucleotides are TGTGCCAGCAGTTTACCTCCTAAAAATCACCCTGGGCCCTCCTACGAGCAGTACTTC. The encoded protein is CASSLPPKNHPGPSYEQYF.

The chain's CDR3 is CASSFGGGLNEQYF. The CDR3 nucleotides read TGTGCCAGCAGCTTTGGGGGAGGGTTAAACGAGCAGTACTTC. The chain couples TRBV7-2 to TRBJ2-7, with 7 bases identical to TRBD2. V shed 3 bases and J 5 bases; nucleotides not matched to a gene: 7. The germline gives CDR1 SGHTA, CDR2 FQGNSA. The CDR3 is made up of 14 amino acids.

This clonotype appeared a few times. The chain employs TRBV24-1 and TRBJ2-3, with 7 bases fitting TRBD2. The V gene's germline CDR1 is KGHDR and CDR2 SFDVKD. This CDR3 spans 18 amino acids. Trimming at V came to 4 bases and at J to 0 bases, leaving 12 bases not matched to a gene. The chain's CDR3 is CATSEGDLAESSTDTQYF. CDR3 DNA sequence: TGTGCCACCAGTGAGGGAGACCTAGCGGAGTCTAGCACAGATACGCAGTATTTT.